Reported below is one T cell receptor (beta chain). The specificity of this receptor is unknown. Base qualities were left out, and no much larger clone turns up one base away. Sequencing of TCRB CDR3 was done on genomic DNA with the immunoSEQ assay. Per the source publication's procedure: Only a few patient CD8+ clones larger than 1% matched published virus-specific TCRB sequences when compared against them. Nothing other than productive TCRB rearrangements was included in the analyses. Defining a clone by its unique TCRB CDR3 sequence, the study calculated clonality as a productive clonality index derived from Shannon entropy. Repertoire overlap between two samples was calculated from the template counts of each clone relative to total templates per sample. V-gene usage measured by flow cytometry correlated with TCRB sequencing V-gene usage, with a Spearman r of 0.6 to 0.7. Not all clones reach the TCRdb copy of this immuneACCESS table, which keeps in-frame sequences only. Checked studies attribute under half of the gap to unresolved V genes and leave the rest unexplained. The V and J calls and clone size are taken from that table; D and trimming were inferred from the DNA. The sample yields under 20,000 clones; roughly 75% were counted once. In total, the top ten clones hold 11% to 15% of the sample.

The germline ends are 8 bases apart after V is trimmed by 3 bases and J by 2 bases. The CDR3, cysteine through phenylalanine, is 13 amino acids long. The retained sequence is limited to the CDR3, 39 bases, with the frame set at the first base. The germline V gene sets CDR1 to SGHDT and CDR2 to YYEEEE. These data are taken from a study of somatic mutations in cytotoxic T cells in rheumatoid arthritis (dated by TCRdb to the late 2010s). Regarding the study in general: Peripheral blood (around 29 ml EDTA) was collected from patients immediately after diagnosis and before any treatment began. Some T-cell populations stained with V beta antibodies were sorted by flow on a FACSAria II or Sony SH800 to nearly 100% purity, with sorted V beta1+ cells additionally subjected to TCRB sequencing. Whether expanded CD8+ T-cell clones in untreated, newly diagnosed rheumatoid arthritis carry somatic mutations was the study question, and clonality was characterized with TCRB deep sequencing. For 65 rheumatoid arthritis patients and more than 15 healthy controls, TCRB deep sequencing was carried out. Patients and controls did not essentially differ in median age, which was nearly identical between the groups. Broad study findings and their caveats: The antigen targets of the expanded CD8+ clones were unknown, and absence from virus-specific databases did not rule out viral specificity. In patients, CD8+ clonality rose with age (Spearman r ~ 0.47), which was not the case in healthy controls. The slight underrepresentation of TRBV07 in patients was not corrected for multiple comparisons. In about an eighth of the roughly 60 patients, more than 20% of CD8+ cells belonged to the largest CD8+ clone, while several identical CD8+ TCRB sequences were shared between blood and synovial fluid. There was no significant difference in CD8+ T-cell clonality between rheumatoid arthritis patients and age-matched healthy controls.

CD4+ and CD8+ cells were isolated by positive magnetic bead selection on an AutoMACS, and purity was checked by flow cytometry. Clonal expansions were first screened by flow cytometry with a TCR V beta antibody panel, then characterized by TCRB deep sequencing of sorted CD8+ fractions. Peripheral blood mononuclear cells were obtained using density gradient separation with Ficoll-Paque PLUS. Nucleospin Tissue or Tissue XS kits were used to extract DNA from CD4-enriched, CD8-enriched or PBMC samples, and a Qubit 2.0 fluorometer was used for quantification. The chain is assembled from TRBV5-6 and TRBJ1-1; the D gene cannot be named for sure. This clonotype was obtained from an adult with rheumatoid arthritis. Sequencing was performed on CD8+ T cells sorted from blood. Here the CDR3 is given as CASSYRSNTEAFF. The DNA sequence reads TGTGCCAGCAGCTACCGGTCCAACACTGAAGCTTTCTTT.